The 27 T cell receptor beta chains listed next were all sequenced from one sample in a study of human versus mouse CDR3 diversity and MHC coevolution. Generated by immunoSEQ multiplex PCR, the TCRdb table keeps only in-frame clones and is missing some. This table has about 81,000 clones, around 95% appearing once. Material: naive CD4+ T cells from blood. Documented subset: CD45RO-negative CD62L-positive naive CD4 T cells. The origin of the receptors is a person aged 30 to 69 in good health.

The V call is TRBV19, the J call TRBJ1-2; TRBD1 aligns across 12 bases. This CDR3 region has 16 residues. The V gene's germline CDR1 is LNHDA and CDR2 SQIVND (reference sequence). The V gene end was trimmed by 4 bases and the J gene end by 5 bases; junction bases not matched to a gene: 8. CDR3 sequence (DNA): TGTGCCAGTAGTACCGGGACAGGGGGCCTGGGGTATGGCTACACCTTC. This gives the protein CASSTGTGGLGYGYTF.

This chain links TRBV2 with TRBJ1-5, with TRBD1 as a possible D gene (5 bases). Germline CDR1 SNHLY, CDR2 FYNNEI. Trimming shortened V by 2 bases and J by 2 bases, and 10 bases separated the two germline ends. The CDR3 has 15 amino acids. The CDR3 nucleotides are TGTGCCAGCAGTGAAAGGGGCGGAGGCAATCAGCCCCAGCATTTT. It codes for CASSERGGGNQPQHF.

V gene TRBV7-9 combines with J gene TRBJ1-5; possible D gene TRBD1, 5 bases. The CDR3 contains 14 residues. Per germline, CDR1 SEHNR and CDR2 FQNEAQ (reference sequence). Trimming took 5 bases from V and 9 from J, leaving 17 bases between them. Here the CDR3 reads CASSRGEPRGPQHF. The CDR3, as DNA: TGTGCCAGCAGCCGGGGGGAACCGAGGGGGCCCCAGCATTTT.

The J gene is TRBJ1-6, the V gene TRBV9; D gene unclear. V was cut by 5 bases and J by 10 bases, with 13 bases left in between. Germline V lookup: CDR1 SGDLS, CDR2 YYNGEE. CDR3 length: 13 amino acids. CDR3 sequence: CASRAEGGSPLHF. DNA for the CDR3: TGTGCCAGCAGAGCCGAGGGTGGATCACCCCTCCACTTT.

The rearrangement uses TRBV5-4 and TRBJ2-7; D not resolved. Germline CDR1 SGHNT, CDR2 YYREEE (reference sequence). CDR3 length equals 16 residues. V was pared by 3 bases and J by 0 bases, with 16 bases between. This chain's CDR3 is CASSSPGRVSSYEQYF. In DNA, the CDR3 is TGTGCCAGCAGCTCCCCCGGTCGGGTCAGCTCCTACGAGCAGTACTTC.

This clone was counted a single time. The chain combines TRBV19 with TRBJ2-7; tentative D call: TRBD2 (5 bases). The CDR3 consists of 14 residues. V lost 4 bases to trimming and J lost 0 bases, with 10 bases between them. Germline CDR1 and CDR2: LNHDA and SQIVND (reference sequence). CDR3 nucleotide sequence: TGTGCCAGTAGTACCTCGGGGAGCTCCTACGAGCAGTACTTC. Its protein product is CASSTSGSSYEQYF.

This clone was recorded once. This rearrangement joins TRBV9 to TRBJ1-3; 7 bases are shared with TRBD1. V shed 4 bases, J shed 2 bases, and the junction held 6 bases outside the gene matches. Germline CDR1 and CDR2: SGDLS and YYNGEE. The CDR3 runs 15 residues. CDR3 nucleotides: TGTGCCAGCAGCACGACAGGGTCCGCTGGAAACACCATATATTTT. Encoded protein: CASSTTGSAGNTIYF.

The V call is TRBV7-2, the J call TRBJ1-1; D gene unclear. The CDR3 extends over 13 amino acids. In germline, CDR1 is SGHTA, CDR2 FQGNSA. V lost 6 bases to trimming and J lost 4 bases, with 12 bases between them. CDR3 amino acids: CASSPTRGTEAFF. The CDR3 DNA reads as TGTGCCAGCAGTCCAACTCGTGGCACTGAAGCTTTCTTT.

The genes are TRBV5-4 and TRBJ2-5; 9 bases are a match to TRBD1. Germline CDR1 SGHNT, CDR2 YYREEE (reference sequence). CDR3 length: 17 amino acids. The V and J ends lost 3 bases and 2 bases, in that order; junction bases with no gene match: 11. CDR3 sequence (DNA): TGTGCCAGCAGCTCCAGGTCACAGGGGGCGCGTCAAGAGACCCAGTACTTC. It encodes CASSSRSQGARQETQYF.

V and J are TRBV28 and TRBJ2-7; D not certain. The CDR3 has 16 amino acids. V lost 7 bases and J lost 5, with 24 bases in between. Germline CDR1 is MDHEN and CDR2 is SYDVKM. The CDR3 coding sequence is TGTGCCAGCACTCCCCCCCGCGGAAGGAAAGCAGACGAGCAGTACTTC. Translation: CASTPPRGRKADEQYF.

The V call is TRBV19, the J call TRBJ1-2; 7 positions agree with TRBD1. Germline loops: CDR1 LNHDA, CDR2 SQIVND (reference sequence). The CDR3 is 13 residues long. The V segment lost 5 bases and the J segment 7 bases; nucleotides outside the gene matches: 7. The CDR3 DNA sequence: TGTGCCAGTAGTGTGACAGGGAACGGTGGCTACACCTTC. Translating gives CASSVTGNGGYTF.

V gene TRBV7-9 combines with J gene TRBJ1-1, with 8 bases that match TRBD1. The CDR3 spans 14 residues. The V segment lost 8 bases and the J segment 1 base; nucleotides outside the gene matches: 6. The germline V gene has CDR1 SEHNR and CDR2 FQNEAQ (reference sequence). The CDR3 loop is CASRQGAANTEAFF. DNA of the CDR3: TGTGCCAGCCGGCAGGGGGCGGCGAACACTGAAGCTTTCTTT.

Of note for this clone: Germline and junction disagree at one end, which may indicate a read error. V is TRBV19 and J is TRBJ2-7; tentative D call: TRBD1 (6 bases). Germline V gene lookup returns CDR1 LNHDA and CDR2 SQIVND (reference sequence). This CDR3 has 15 amino acids. CDR3 nucleotides: TGTGCCAGTAGTATTTACGAGACAGGCTCCTCCGAGCAGTACTTC. This sequence encodes CASSIYETGSSEQYF.

The chain recombines TRBV6-1 with TRBJ1-6; D is uncertain. Trimming took off 7 bases at V and 7 bases at J, with 17 bases between the two ends. The CDR3 covers 15 residues. Looked up from germline, CDR1 is MNHNS and CDR2 is SASEGT. CDR3 sequence: CASTPGSAGNSPLHF. CDR3 in DNA: TGTGCCAGCACCCCTGGTTCCGCAGGAAATTCACCCCTCCACTTT.

The chain links TRBV7-9 to TRBJ1-1, with 7 bases aligning to TRBD1. The length of the CDR3 is 15 residues. CDR1 and CDR2 (germline): SEHNR, FQNEAQ (reference sequence). V gave up 5 bases and J gave up 3 bases; unmatched junction bases: 9. The CDR3 nucleotides read TGTGCCAGCAGCGCCTCCGGGACAGCTTACACTGAAGCTTTCTTT. It is translated as CASSASGTAYTEAFF.

V usage is TRBV6-5 and J usage is TRBJ1-4; a possible D gene is TRBD1 (5 bases). The germline V gene encodes CDR1 MNHEY and CDR2 SVGAGI. CDR3 size: 15 residues. V was cut by 5 bases and J by 8 bases, with 18 bases left in between. The CDR3, as DNA: TGTGCCAGCAGTGCCTCCAGGGTGGGGAAGGAAAAACTGTTTTTT. The encoded protein is CASSASRVGKEKLFF.

V usage is TRBV19 and J usage is TRBJ1-1, with 8 nucleotides matching TRBD1. CDR1 is LNHDA and CDR2 is SQIVND in the germline V gene (reference sequence). This CDR3 region has 13 residues. V was pared by 2 bases and J by 14 bases, with 10 bases of the junction left unmatched. The CDR3 loop is CASSIIGEGTGFF. The CDR3 DNA sequence: TGTGCCAGTAGTATAATCGGGGAGGGGACAGGCTTCTTT.

The CDR3 sequence: CSVADSQETQYF. Here the CDR3 DNA reads TGCAGCGTAGCTGACTCCCAAGAGACCCAGTACTTC. The chain is built from TRBV29-1 and TRBJ2-5; D gene unclear. The germline V gene encodes CDR1 SQVTM and CDR2 ANQGSEA. V dropped 6 bases and J dropped 1 base, with 9 bases sitting between them. CDR3 length: 12 residues.

This clone was seen a handful of times. The V and J genes are TRBV19 and TRBJ1-5; no reliable D call. The V and J ends lost 6 bases and 6 bases respectively, with 9 bases between them. The germline V gene encodes CDR1 LNHDA and CDR2 SQIVND (reference sequence). The CDR3 has 12 residues. The CDR3 DNA reads as TGTGCCAGTAGGAGGTCGGTTCAGCCCCAGCATTTT. Translated: CASRRSVQPQHF.

This clone was detected once. The chain recombines TRBV6-1 with TRBJ2-3, with D unresolved. CDR3 length equals 14 residues. The germline V gene encodes CDR1 MNHNS and CDR2 SASEGT. The V and J ends lost 6 bases and 8 bases respectively, with 18 bases between them. Here the CDR3 DNA reads TGTGCCAGCAGGGTGGGTCCTGAGGTGCGTACGCAGTATTTT. Its translation is CASRVGPEVRTQYF.

This chain links TRBV30 with TRBJ2-7; 12 bases fit TRBD1. Germline loops: CDR1 GTSNPN, CDR2 SVGIG (reference sequence). After removal of 3 bases from V and 2 bases from J, the junction contained 5 bases not matched to a gene. This CDR3 has 15 residues. The CDR3 reads CAWRGTGGFPYEQYF. The CDR3 DNA is TGTGCCTGGAGGGGGACAGGGGGCTTTCCCTACGAGCAGTACTTC. Based on the CDR3 plus reference TRBV30 and TRBJ2-7, the full variable domain is SQTIHQWPATLVQPVGSPLSLECTVEGTSNPNLYWYRQAAGRGLQLLFYSVGIGQISSEVPQNLSASRPQDRQFILSSKKLLLSDSGFYLCAWRGTGGFPYEQYFGPGTRLTVT.

The chain employs TRBV5-6 and TRBJ2-7; 13 bases match TRBD2. Per the germline V gene, CDR1 is SGHDT and CDR2 is YYEEEE. J gave up 3 bases and V 1 base, and 4 bases lay outside the gene matches. This CDR3 is 16 amino acids long. The DNA for the CDR3 is TGTGCCAGCAGCTTGAGGACTAGCGGGAGTCTCTACGAGCAGTACTTC. Translation: CASSLRTSGSLYEQYF. Drawing the rest from reference TRBV5-6 and TRBJ2-7, the complete variable domain is DAGVTQSPTHLIKTRGQQVTLRCSPKSGHDTVSWYQQALGQGPQFIFQYYEEEERQRGNFPDRFSGHQFPNYSSELNVNALLLGDSALYLCASSLRTSGSLYEQYFGPGTRLTVT.

The CDR3 region has the DNA TGTGCCAGCAGCCCAGGCTCTCCGGAGACCCAGTACTTC. Translation gives CASSPGSPETQYF. The chain uses TRBV7-9 and TRBJ2-5; the D is unclear. Germline CDR1 SEHNR, CDR2 FQNEAQ (reference sequence). This CDR3 spans 13 amino acids. The germline V and J ends were trimmed by 5 bases and 5 bases, with 12 bases remaining between them.

The chain recombines TRBV12-5 with TRBJ2-7, with 7 bases that match TRBD1. The CDR3 totals 19 residues. The V gene's germline CDR1 is LGHNT and CDR2 FRNRAP. V gave up 7 bases and J gave up 1 base; unmatched junction bases: 22. DNA of the CDR3: TGTGCTAGTGCCTACCGGACCCGGGCTGCCGGGACAGCTTCCTACGAGCAGTACTTC. Its translation is CASAYRTRAAGTASYEQYF.

V usage is TRBV12-5 and J usage is TRBJ2-1; D perhaps matches TRBD1 (6 bases). V lost 8 bases to trimming and J lost 3 bases, with 11 bases between them. This CDR3 spans 13 amino acids. Germline V gene lookup returns CDR1 LGHNT and CDR2 FRNRAP. CDR3 sequence reads: CASPEGVYNEQFF. CDR3 nucleotide sequence: TGTGCTAGTCCCGAGGGGGTCTACAATGAGCAGTTCTTC.

This chain connects TRBV18 to TRBJ1-4; possibly TRBD1 for D (5 bases). Germline V gene data show CDR1 as KGHSH and CDR2 as LQKENI. This CDR3 has 16 residues. V gave up 4 bases and J gave up 0 bases, with 12 bases separating them. CDR3 DNA: TGTGCCAGCTCACAGTTCGACAGTGCAACTAATGAAAAACTGTTTTTT. Protein product: CASSQFDSATNEKLFF.

The chain is built from TRBV7-6 and TRBJ1-1; D uncertain. V gave up 4 bases and J gave up 5 bases, with 8 bases separating them. CDR3 size: 12 residues. CDR1 is SGHVS and CDR2 is FNYEAQ in the germline V gene. CDR3 DNA: TGTGCCAGCAGCTCCTTCGGTACTGAAGCTTTCTTT. As protein: CASSSFGTEAFF. Complete variable domain (other parts from reference TRBV7-6 and TRBJ1-1): GAGVSQSPRYKVTKRGQDVALRCDPISGHVSLYWYRQALGQGPEFLTYFNYEAQQDKSGLPNDRFSAERPEGSISTLTIQRTEQRDSAMYRCASSSFGTEAFFGQGTRLTVV.